Given below is one T cell receptor (beta chain) in context. What it binds is not known. Germline trimming cut 5 bases from V and 1 base from J; bases unmatched to any gene: 9. The germline CDR1 and CDR2 sequences are SGHVS and FNYEAQ. CDR3 length equals 19 residues. The sample originates from a study of T-cell reconstitution after alpha-beta-depleted transplantation in children. Study-level findings and limits: T-cell numbers and diversity one year post-transplant derived largely from freshly generated T cells. It was reported that alpha-beta T cells came from several hundred expanded graft clones (about two months after transplant). It was surviving recipient T cells and thymic progenitors that gave some patients high TCRbeta diversity at day 60.

The authors prepared the TCRbeta library with unique molecular identifiers. TCRdb processed the PCR reads anew with MiXCR; each CDR3 protein has one entry. The repertoire holds about 580,000 distinct CDR3 sequences, approximately 30% seen once, with approximately 33% in the top ten. This material consisted of PBMCs, taken before TCRalphabeta/CD19-depleted stem cell transplant. The V and J genes are TRBV7-6 and TRBJ2-1, with 15 bases lining up with TRBD2. The receptor was derived from a boy less than two years old with Wiskott-Aldrich syndrome, due to receive a stem cell transplant. In DNA, the CDR3 is TGTGCCAGCAGCCTCTGGACTAGCGGGAGGGCCGGGTCCTACAATGAGCAGTTCTTC. Translated: CASSLWTSGRAGSYNEQFF.